A single T cell receptor beta chain is shown here with its context. The antigen is unknown. Deletions cut 5 bases from V and 6 bases from J, with 10 bases between. The germline V gene encodes CDR1 LNHDA and CDR2 SQIVND (reference sequence). The CDR3 sequence is 13 residues long. TCRdb's table, derived via immunoSEQ multiplex PCR, lists solely in-frame clones and lacks some. The sample carries fewer than 1 million clones, approximately 97% recorded once. Naive CD8 cells were CD45RO-negative, positively selected for CCR7, excluding terminally differentiated effector memory CD45RA+ cells. These data belong to a study of shared clonotypes between healthy human individuals. Study results and limitations: Against clonotypes common to all four donors, non-shared ones had lower generation probabilities. Sorted-subset samples were not fully sequenced, rarefaction indicated.

The rearrangement links TRBV19 to TRBJ1-4; tentative D call: TRBD1 (6 bases). This receptor was obtained from a man aged 25-40 years in good health. The sample was naive CD8+ T cells sorted from blood. The CDR3 region is CASSQGTHEKLFF. The CDR3 DNA is TGTGCCAGTAGTCAAGGGACACATGAAAAACTGTTTTTT.